This T cell receptor (beta chain) was retrieved from a study of shared clonotypes between healthy human individuals. CD45RO negativity and positive selection for CCR7 defined naive CD8 cells, a population that excluded terminally differentiated effector memory CD45RA+ cells. CDR3 length equals 15 residues. The V gene lost 1 base and the J gene lost 6 bases, with 16 bases spanning the gap. CDR1 is LNHNV, CDR2 YYDKDF, per germline (reference sequence). In its sample, this clone was seen once. The table came from immunoSEQ multiplex PCR; TCRdb's copy has only in-frame clones and leaves some out. This repertoire shows about 1,900,000 clones, roughly 95% found once; its top ten account for approximately 1%.

The material sequenced was naive CD8+ T cells sorted from blood. The rearrangement links TRBV15 to TRBJ2-7; D is possibly TRBD2 (6 bases). This TCR was sampled from a man between 18 and 29 years old in good health. The CDR3 coding sequence is TGTGCCACCAGCAGAGTCCGTCCCCCCGGGGGCGAGCAGTACTTC. This encodes CATSRVRPPGGEQYF.